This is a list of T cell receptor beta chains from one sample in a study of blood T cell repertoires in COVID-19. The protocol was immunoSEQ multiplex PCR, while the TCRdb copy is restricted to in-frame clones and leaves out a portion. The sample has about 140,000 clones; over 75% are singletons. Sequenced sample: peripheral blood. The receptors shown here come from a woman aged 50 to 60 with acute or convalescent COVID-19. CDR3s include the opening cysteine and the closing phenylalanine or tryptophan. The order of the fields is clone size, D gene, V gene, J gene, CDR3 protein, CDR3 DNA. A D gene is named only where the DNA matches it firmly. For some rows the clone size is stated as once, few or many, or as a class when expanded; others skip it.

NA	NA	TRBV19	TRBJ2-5	CASSIELANQETQYF	TGTGCCAGTAGTATCGAGCTAGCGAACCAAGAGACCCAGTACTTC
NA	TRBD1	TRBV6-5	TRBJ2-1	CASRGTAYNEQFF	TGTGCCAGCAGAGGGACAGCTTACAATGAGCAGTTCTTC
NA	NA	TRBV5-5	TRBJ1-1	CASSPYSLVNTEAFF	TGTGCCAGCAGCCCTTACTCACTAGTGAACACTGAAGCTTTCTTT
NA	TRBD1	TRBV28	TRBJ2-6	CASSTGGIPSGANVLTF	TGTGCCAGCAGTACAGGGGGCATCCCCTCTGGGGCCAACGTCCTGACTTTC
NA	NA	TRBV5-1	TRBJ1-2	CASSYGDSGLAGYTF	TGCGCCAGCAGCTATGGGGACTCGGGGCTCGCTGGCTACACCTTC
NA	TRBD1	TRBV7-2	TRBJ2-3	CASSPRGRSADTQYF	TGTGCCAGCAGCCCCAGGGGGCGCTCCGCAGATACGCAGTATTTT
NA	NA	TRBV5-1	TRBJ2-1	CASSPTVMSSSYNEQFF	TGCGCCAGCAGCCCGACAGTTATGTCGAGCTCCTACAATGAGCAGTTCTTC
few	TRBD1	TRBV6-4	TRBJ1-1	CASSATPGQGEAFF	TGTGCCAGCAGTGCCACTCCCGGACAGGGAGAAGCTTTCTTT
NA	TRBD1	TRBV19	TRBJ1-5	CASNSPGQGNQPQHF	TGTGCCAGTAATTCACCGGGACAGGGGAACCAGCCCCAGCATTTT
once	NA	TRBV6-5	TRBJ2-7	CASRPVSFYEQYF	TGTGCCAGCAGGCCGGTTTCTTTCTACGAGCAGTACTTC
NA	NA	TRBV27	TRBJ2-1	CASSLGLYNEQFF	TGTGCCAGCAGTCTGGGACTGTACAATGAGCAGTTCTTC
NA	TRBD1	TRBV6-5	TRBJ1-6	CAGTGTGASPLHF	TGTGCCGGGACCGGGACAGGGGCTTCACCCCTCCACTTT
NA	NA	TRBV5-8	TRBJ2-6	CASSFRGGSGANVLTF	TGTGCCAGCAGCTTTAGGGGGGGCTCTGGGGCCAACGTCCTGACTTTC
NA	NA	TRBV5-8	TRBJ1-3	CASSPLGASSGNTIYF	TGTGCCAGCAGCCCTTTAGGGGCTAGCTCTGGAAACACCATATATTTT
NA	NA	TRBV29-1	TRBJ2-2	CSVTSGQNTGELFF	TGCAGCGTTACGTCGGGACAGAACACCGGGGAGCTGTTTTTT
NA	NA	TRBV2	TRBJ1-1	CASSERGGLAEAFF	TGTGCCAGCAGTGAGCGGGGAGGTTTGGCTGAAGCTTTCTTT
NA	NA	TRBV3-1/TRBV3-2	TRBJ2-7	CASSQEFSTSEQYF	TGTGCCAGCAGCCAAGAGTTTAGCACGAGCGAGCAGTACTTC
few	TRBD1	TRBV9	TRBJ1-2	CASSVRVGQVHGYTF	TGTGCCAGCAGCGTACGGGTGGGACAGGTCCATGGCTACACCTTC
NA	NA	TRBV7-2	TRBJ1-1	CASSLMIGGHTEAFF	TGTGCCAGCAGCTTGATGATAGGGGGACACACTGAAGCTTTCTTT
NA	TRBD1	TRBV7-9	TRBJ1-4	CASSLNRGRLGEKLFF	TGTGCCAGCAGCTTAAACAGGGGGCGCCTTGGAGAAAAACTGTTTTTT
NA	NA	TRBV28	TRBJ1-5	CASSSPGEGQPQHF	TGTGCCAGCAGTAGCCCAGGGGAAGGGCAGCCCCAGCATTTT
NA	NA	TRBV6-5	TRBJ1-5	CASSYSVYSNQPQHF	TGTGCCAGCAGTTACTCCGTGTATAGCAATCAGCCCCAGCATTTT
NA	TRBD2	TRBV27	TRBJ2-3	CASTEASGSTDTQYF	TGTGCCAGCACGGAGGCTAGCGGGAGCACAGATACGCAGTATTTT
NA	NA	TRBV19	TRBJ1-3	CASSWTPGNTIYF	TGTGCCAGTAGCTGGACACCTGGAAACACCATATATTTT
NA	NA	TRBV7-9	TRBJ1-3	CASSLSQRVSGNTIYF	TGTGCCAGCAGCTTATCCCAAAGAGTTTCTGGAAACACCATATATTTT
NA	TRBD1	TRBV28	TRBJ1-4	CASSPLGQGFEKLFF	TGTGCCAGCAGTCCCTTAGGACAGGGCTTTGAAAAACTGTTTTTT